The rows below give T cell receptor beta chains drawn from one sample of a study of blood T cells in healthy people across ages. TCRdb itself ran the 5' RACE reads through MiXCR, one entry per CDR3 protein. The repertoire holds around 1.5 million distinct CDR3 sequences, with around 59% as singletons. Sequences were obtained from blood. These TCRs come from a man younger than 35 in good health. The CDR3 runs from the conserved cysteine through the conserved F or W. A D gene is named only where the DNA matches it firmly. Some rows have no size entry. The others give once, few or many, or a class for an expanded clone.

CDR3aa: CASSWGTDYEQYF; CDR3nt: TGTGCCAGCAGTTGGGGGACAGACTACGAGCAGTACTTC; j_gene: TRBJ2-7; abundance: .; d_gene: TRBD1; v_gene: TRBV6-2/TRBV6-3
CDR3aa: CASSPTGQGAFGYTF; CDR3nt: TGTGCCAGCAGCCCGACGGGACAGGGGGCCTTTGGCTACACCTTC; j_gene: TRBJ1-2; abundance: .; d_gene: TRBD1; v_gene: TRBV5-6
CDR3aa: CASSLTGTGATEAFF; CDR3nt: TGCGCCAGCAGCTTGACCGGGACAGGAGCCACTGAAGCTTTCTTT; j_gene: TRBJ1-1; abundance: .; d_gene: TRBD1; v_gene: TRBV4-1
CDR3aa: CASSQGNLARNEQFF; CDR3nt: TGTGCCAGCAGCCAGGGTAATCTAGCTCGCAATGAGCAGTTCTTC; j_gene: TRBJ2-1; abundance: once; d_gene: .; v_gene: TRBV3-1
CDR3aa: CASSYHPSYEQYF; CDR3nt: TGTGCCAGCAGTTACCATCCCTCCTACGAGCAGTACTTC; j_gene: TRBJ2-7; abundance: .; d_gene: .; v_gene: TRBV6-2/TRBV6-3
CDR3aa: CASSYSAQGATNEKLFF; CDR3nt: TGTGCCAGCAGTTACTCAGCACAGGGGGCAACTAATGAAAAACTGTTTTTT; j_gene: TRBJ1-4; abundance: .; d_gene: TRBD1; v_gene: TRBV6-5
CDR3aa: CAAGQGGYEQYF; CDR3nt: TGTGCCGCAGGACAGGGCGGCTATGAGCAGTACTTC; j_gene: TRBJ2-7; abundance: once; d_gene: TRBD1; v_gene: TRBV10-3
CDR3aa: CASSLRQTNNEQFF; CDR3nt: TGTGCCAGCAGCTTAAGGCAGACTAACAATGAGCAGTTCTTC; j_gene: TRBJ2-1; abundance: few; d_gene: .; v_gene: TRBV11-2
CDR3aa: CASSLQTGEGTDTQYF; CDR3nt: TGCGCCAGCAGCCTTCAGACAGGGGAGGGCACAGATACGCAGTATTTT; j_gene: TRBJ2-3; abundance: few; d_gene: TRBD1; v_gene: TRBV4-3
CDR3aa: CASSYSTDNLLSYEQYF; CDR3nt: TGTGCCAGCAGTTACTCGACGGACAACTTACTCAGTTACGAGCAGTACTTC; j_gene: TRBJ2-7; abundance: .; d_gene: .; v_gene: TRBV6-5
CDR3aa: CSAAGQGNEKLFF; CDR3nt: TGCAGTGCTGCGGGACAGGGTAATGAAAAACTGTTTTTT; j_gene: TRBJ1-4; abundance: .; d_gene: TRBD1; v_gene: TRBV20-1
CDR3aa: CASTTGVDDTQYF; CDR3nt: TGTGCCAGCACTACGGGGGTAGATGATACGCAGTATTTT; j_gene: TRBJ2-3; abundance: .; d_gene: .; v_gene: TRBV2
CDR3aa: CSALRLQHEQYF; CDR3nt: TGCAGTGCCCTGCGGCTACAGCACGAGCAGTACTTC; j_gene: TRBJ2-7; abundance: .; d_gene: .; v_gene: TRBV20-1
CDR3aa: CSVRPRTGGNNEQFF; CDR3nt: TGCAGCGTTCGTCCTCGGACAGGGGGAAACAATGAGCAGTTCTTC; j_gene: TRBJ2-1; abundance: few; d_gene: TRBD1; v_gene: TRBV29-1
CDR3aa: CASSQQGGRIETQYF; CDR3nt: TGCGCCAGCAGCCAACAGGGAGGGAGGATAGAGACCCAGTACTTC; j_gene: TRBJ2-5; abundance: .; d_gene: TRBD2; v_gene: TRBV4-3
CDR3aa: CASSKRGNSPLHF; CDR3nt: TGTGCCAGCAGTAAAAGGGGTAATTCACCCCTCCACTTT; j_gene: TRBJ1-6; abundance: few; d_gene: .; v_gene: TRBV12-3/TRBV12-4
CDR3aa: CASSFSGGFYGYTF; CDR3nt: TGTGCCAGCAGTTTTTCCGGGGGCTTCTATGGCTACACCTTC; j_gene: TRBJ1-2; abundance: few; d_gene: .; v_gene: TRBV28
CDR3aa: CATSRVVRQETQYF; CDR3nt: TGTGCCACCAGCAGAGTGGTCAGACAAGAGACCCAGTACTTC; j_gene: TRBJ2-5; abundance: .; d_gene: .; v_gene: TRBV15
CDR3aa: CASSTSPTDTQYF; CDR3nt: TGTGCCAGCAGCACTTCGCCCACAGATACGCAGTATTTT; j_gene: TRBJ2-3; abundance: .; d_gene: .; v_gene: TRBV7-2
CDR3aa: CANRPGSSYEQYF; CDR3nt: TGTGCCAACAGGCCGGGGAGCTCCTACGAGCAGTACTTC; j_gene: TRBJ2-7; abundance: .; d_gene: .; v_gene: TRBV12-3/TRBV12-4
CDR3aa: CASSVPTGEITYEQYF; CDR3nt: TGTGCCAGCAGCGTCCCGACGGGGGAAATAACCTACGAGCAGTACTTC; j_gene: TRBJ2-7; abundance: .; d_gene: .; v_gene: TRBV7-6
CDR3aa: CASSRGTADEQYF; CDR3nt: TGTGCCAGCAGCCGAGGGACAGCGGACGAGCAGTACTTC; j_gene: TRBJ2-7; abundance: .; d_gene: TRBD1; v_gene: TRBV7-9
CDR3aa: CASSPIIPNTEAFF; CDR3nt: TGTGCCAGCAGTCCCATTATTCCGAACACTGAAGCTTTCTTT; j_gene: TRBJ1-1; abundance: .; d_gene: .; v_gene: TRBV27
CDR3aa: CSVEARYNEQFF; CDR3nt: TGCAGCGTTGAAGCCCGATACAATGAGCAGTTCTTC; j_gene: TRBJ2-1; abundance: many; d_gene: .; v_gene: TRBV29-1
CDR3aa: CASSRTVDQGAGANVLTF; CDR3nt: TGCGCCAGCTCTCGGACAGTCGACCAGGGAGCTGGGGCCAACGTCCTGACTTTC; j_gene: TRBJ2-6; abundance: .; d_gene: .; v_gene: TRBV4-3
CDR3aa: CSARDTTGFLAFF; CDR3nt: TGCAGTGCTAGAGATACGACAGGGTTTCTAGCTTTCTTT; j_gene: TRBJ1-1; abundance: once; d_gene: TRBD1; v_gene: TRBV20-1
CDR3aa: CASTREGGIEQFF; CDR3nt: TGTGCCAGCACCCGCGAAGGGGGCATTGAGCAGTTCTTC; j_gene: TRBJ2-1; abundance: .; d_gene: TRBD1; v_gene: TRBV12-3/TRBV12-4
CDR3aa: CSARDRDLYSNQPQHF; CDR3nt: TGCAGTGCTCGGGACAGGGATCTTTATAGCAATCAGCCCCAGCATTTT; j_gene: TRBJ1-5; abundance: .; d_gene: TRBD1; v_gene: TRBV20-1
CDR3aa: CASSLQGDPYEQYF; CDR3nt: TGTGCCAGCAGTCTGCAGGGTGACCCCTACGAGCAGTACTTC; j_gene: TRBJ2-7; abundance: .; d_gene: .; v_gene: TRBV28
CDR3aa: CASSEWGQGDTQYF; CDR3nt: TGTGCCAGCAGTGAATGGGGACAGGGGGATACGCAGTATTTT; j_gene: TRBJ2-3; abundance: .; d_gene: TRBD1; v_gene: TRBV2
CDR3aa: CASSLEASSIAGANVLTF; CDR3nt: TGTGCCAGCAGTTTAGAGGCGTCTAGTATAGCTGGGGCCAACGTCCTGACTTTC; j_gene: TRBJ2-6; abundance: few; d_gene: .; v_gene: TRBV12-3/TRBV12-4
CDR3aa: CSAREGLAGSYEQYF; CDR3nt: TGCAGTGCTAGAGAGGGACTAGCGGGCTCCTACGAGCAGTACTTC; j_gene: TRBJ2-7; abundance: .; d_gene: TRBD2; v_gene: TRBV20-1
CDR3aa: CASSLPQGDGEAFF; CDR3nt: TGCGCCAGCAGCTTGCCCCAGGGAGATGGTGAAGCTTTCTTT; j_gene: TRBJ1-1; abundance: .; d_gene: .; v_gene: TRBV5-1
CDR3aa: CASSYDRARSYNEQFF; CDR3nt: TGTGCCAGCAGTTACGACAGGGCCCGCTCCTACAATGAGCAGTTCTTC; j_gene: TRBJ2-1; abundance: .; d_gene: TRBD1; v_gene: TRBV6-2/TRBV6-3
CDR3aa: CASSLLFGGAGSKTNEQYF; CDR3nt: TGTGCCAGCAGCCTGTTGTTCGGGGGGGCAGGGTCAAAGACGAATGAGCAGTACTTC; j_gene: TRBJ2-7; abundance: .; d_gene: TRBD2; v_gene: TRBV7-9
CDR3aa: CASSLTGSNEKLFF; CDR3nt: TGTGCCAGCAGCCTGACAGGTTCAAATGAAAAACTGTTTTTT; j_gene: TRBJ1-4; abundance: few; d_gene: .; v_gene: TRBV12-3/TRBV12-4
CDR3aa: CASSKDGAPNYGYTF; CDR3nt: TGTGCCAGCAGCAAAGACGGGGCTCCTAACTATGGCTACACCTTC; j_gene: TRBJ1-2; abundance: few; d_gene: .; v_gene: TRBV7-2
CDR3aa: CASSPGGPDTEAFF; CDR3nt: TGTGCCAGCAGTCCAGGTGGTCCGGACACTGAAGCTTTCTTT; j_gene: TRBJ1-1; abundance: few; d_gene: .; v_gene: TRBV6-6
CDR3aa: CATAFLDTQYF; CDR3nt: TGTGCCACCGCATTTTTGGATACGCAGTATTTT; j_gene: TRBJ2-3; abundance: .; d_gene: .; v_gene: TRBV24-1
CDR3aa: CASKPGLAVSDTQYF; CDR3nt: TGTGCCAGCAAACCGGGACTAGCGGTGTCAGATACGCAGTATTTT; j_gene: TRBJ2-3; abundance: .; d_gene: TRBD2; v_gene: TRBV4-2
CDR3aa: CASSFRATASYEQYF; CDR3nt: TGTGCCAGCAGCTTTAGGGCGACAGCCTCCTACGAGCAGTACTTC; j_gene: TRBJ2-7; abundance: few; d_gene: .; v_gene: TRBV7-6
CDR3aa: CASNPGTGDHYGYTF; CDR3nt: TGTGCCAGCAACCCCGGGACAGGGGACCACTATGGCTACACCTTC; j_gene: TRBJ1-2; abundance: .; d_gene: TRBD1; v_gene: TRBV6-1
CDR3aa: CASSYAGTGDGCTF; CDR3nt: TGTGCCAGCAGTTACGCAGGGACGGGAGATGGCTGCACCTTC; j_gene: TRBJ1-2; abundance: .; d_gene: .; v_gene: TRBV6-5
CDR3aa: CSARDEGHFNQPQHF; CDR3nt: TGCAGTGCTAGAGATGAGGGGCATTTCAATCAGCCCCAGCATTTT; j_gene: TRBJ1-5; abundance: .; d_gene: .; v_gene: TRBV20-1
CDR3aa: CSALTGVGSDTQYF; CDR3nt: TGCAGTGCTCTTACGGGAGTGGGATCAGATACGCAGTATTTT; j_gene: TRBJ2-3; abundance: few; d_gene: .; v_gene: TRBV20-1